In this sample, the clone carrying this TCR beta chain turned up many times. The CDR3 totals 14 residues. The V gene lost 1 base and the J gene lost 4 bases, with 8 bases spanning the gap. The germline V gene encodes CDR1 MGHDK and CDR2 SYGVNS. Construction of the TCRbeta library involved unique molecular identifiers. TCRdb passed the PCR reads through MiXCR, listing each CDR3 protein once. The repertoire holds roughly 250,000 distinct CDR3 sequences, with roughly 8.2% as singletons. The sample belongs to a study of T-cell reconstitution after alpha-beta-depleted transplantation in children. The TCR sequence derives from a male patient between 5 and 17 years old who had a stem cell transplant for acute lymphoblastic leukemia, so the T cells may come from the graft donor. Material: PBMCs, mostly from graft donor cells, obtained 180 days after TCRalphabeta/CD19-depleted stem cell transplant. The genes are TRBV25-1 and TRBJ1-5; D unclear. The CDR3 sequence: CASSEWMENQPQHF. The DNA of the CDR3 is TGTGCCAGCAGTGAATGGATGGAGAATCAGCCCCAGCATTTT. Full variable domain (missing parts from reference TRBV25-1 and TRBJ1-5): EADIYQTPRYLVIGTGKKITLECSQTMGHDKMYWYQQDPGMELHLIHYSYGVNSTEKGDLSSESTVSRIRTEHFPLTLESARPSHTSQYLCASSEWMENQPQHFGDGTRLSIL.